These T cell receptor beta chains were read from a single sample in a study of blood T cell repertoires in COVID-19. Profiling relied on immunoSEQ multiplex PCR, and the TCRdb table lists in-frame clones only, not all of them. There are 95,000 to 150,000 clones in the sample; approximately 80% occur only once, and approximately 5% lies in the top ten. The sample was peripheral blood. The source is a woman aged 70-85 years with acute or convalescent COVID-19. Both conserved end residues are part of each CDR3. Each record gives: V gene, clone size, D gene, J gene, CDR3 protein, CDR3 DNA. The D gene is left open where the match is weak. Some rows have no size entry. The others give once, few or many, or a class for an expanded clone.

v_gene: TRBV19
abundance: NA
d_gene: TRBD2
j_gene: TRBJ2-5
CDR3aa: CASSRSTSGFQETQYF
CDR3nt: TGTGCCAGTAGTCGCTCGACTAGCGGTTTCCAAGAGACCCAGTACTTC

v_gene: TRBV30
abundance: NA
d_gene: TRBD1
j_gene: TRBJ2-2
CDR3aa: CAWSGQGRETGELFF
CDR3nt: TGTGCCTGGAGCGGACAGGGCCGGGAGACCGGGGAGCTGTTTTTT

v_gene: TRBV7-9
abundance: NA
d_gene: NA
j_gene: TRBJ1-1
CDR3aa: CASSIEGGTEAFF
CDR3nt: TGTGCCAGCAGCATCGAAGGAGGAACTGAAGCTTTCTTT

v_gene: TRBV5-1
abundance: NA
d_gene: NA
j_gene: TRBJ1-4
CDR3aa: CASSLTATNEKLFF
CDR3nt: TGCGCCAGCAGCTTAACGGCAACTAATGAAAAACTGTTTTTT

v_gene: TRBV7-2
abundance: NA
d_gene: NA
j_gene: TRBJ2-3
CDR3aa: CASSLVFAGASRGDTQYF
CDR3nt: TGTGCCAGCAGCTTAGTTTTTGCGGGGGCTTCCCGGGGAGATACGCAGTATTTT

v_gene: TRBV7-2
abundance: NA
d_gene: NA
j_gene: TRBJ1-5
CDR3aa: CASSLEIKHNQPQHF
CDR3nt: TGTGCCAGCAGCTTAGAGATTAAGCACAATCAGCCCCAGCATTTT

v_gene: TRBV14
abundance: NA
d_gene: TRBD1
j_gene: TRBJ2-3
CDR3aa: CASSQDGTGGTDTQYF
CDR3nt: TGTGCCAGCAGCCAAGACGGGACAGGGGGGACAGATACGCAGTATTTT

v_gene: TRBV5-1
abundance: NA
d_gene: NA
j_gene: TRBJ2-6
CDR3aa: CASSLVVVGLSSGANVLTF
CDR3nt: TGCGCCAGCAGCTTGGTGGTAGTTGGACTAAGCTCTGGGGCCAACGTCCTGACTTTC

v_gene: TRBV11-1
abundance: NA
d_gene: NA
j_gene: TRBJ2-7
CDR3aa: CASSFSAEISSYEQYF
CDR3nt: TGTGCCAGCAGCTTTTCCGCGGAGATTAGCTCCTACGAGCAGTACTTC

v_gene: TRBV4-3
abundance: NA
d_gene: TRBD2
j_gene: TRBJ2-1
CDR3aa: CASSQNLAGAFYNEQFF
CDR3nt: TGCGCCAGCAGCCAAAACTTAGCGGGGGCTTTTTACAATGAGCAGTTCTTC

v_gene: TRBV5-4
abundance: NA
d_gene: TRBD1
j_gene: TRBJ2-2
CDR3aa: CASSIGQGGTTTGELFF
CDR3nt: TGTGCCAGCAGCATCGGACAGGGAGGAACGACCACCGGGGAGCTGTTTTTT

v_gene: TRBV10-3
abundance: NA
d_gene: NA
j_gene: TRBJ1-5
CDR3aa: CAISESGGNQPQHF
CDR3nt: TGTGCCATCAGTGAGTCGGGGGGGAATCAGCCCCAGCATTTT

v_gene: TRBV5-4
abundance: once
d_gene: NA
j_gene: TRBJ2-6
CDR3aa: CASSWSSSGANVLTF
CDR3nt: TGTGCCAGCAGTTGGTCCAGCTCTGGGGCCAACGTCCTGACTTTC

v_gene: TRBV5-6
abundance: once
d_gene: TRBD2
j_gene: TRBJ2-1
CDR3aa: CASSWTSGGFSYNEQFF
CDR3nt: TGTGCCAGCAGCTGGACTAGCGGGGGGTTCTCCTACAATGAGCAGTTCTTC

v_gene: TRBV3-1/TRBV3-2
abundance: NA
d_gene: TRBD2
j_gene: TRBJ2-3
CDR3aa: CASSPGLAGSFDTQYF
CDR3nt: TGTGCCAGCAGCCCCGGACTAGCGGGGTCTTTTGATACGCAGTATTTT

v_gene: TRBV7-8
abundance: NA
d_gene: NA
j_gene: TRBJ1-5
CDR3aa: CASSSGVNQPQHF
CDR3nt: TGTGCCAGCAGCTCCGGGGTGAATCAGCCCCAGCATTTT

v_gene: TRBV7-7
abundance: NA
d_gene: NA
j_gene: TRBJ1-1
CDR3aa: CASSLSTDTEAFF
CDR3nt: TGTGCCAGCAGCTTATCCACTGACACTGAAGCTTTCTTT

v_gene: TRBV7-9
abundance: NA
d_gene: TRBD1
j_gene: TRBJ1-2
CDR3aa: CASSYRQGDGYTF
CDR3nt: TGTGCCAGCAGCTACAGACAGGGGGATGGCTACACCTTC